One and the same sample provided the 32 T cell receptor beta chains below, sequenced in a study of fetal regulatory T cell absence and autoimmunity. The data were produced by immunoSEQ multiplex PCR, yet TCRdb's version contains in-frame clones alone and is incomplete. The sample lists 95,000 or so clones; roughly 70% were seen once. The specimen sequenced was pancreas tissue. These receptors all stem from a male donor with IPEX syndrome.

This clone was counted a single time. The gene calls are TRBV11-3 and TRBJ2-5; no definite D call. The CDR3 is 14 residues long. V gave up 1 base and J gave up 2 bases, with 8 bases separating them. Germline CDR1 is SGHNT and CDR2 is YENEEA. The CDR3 nucleotides are TGTGCCAGCAGCTTAGTATCGTCACAAGAGACCCAGTACTTC. Its protein product is CASSLVSSQETQYF.

V usage is TRBV5-5 and J usage is TRBJ1-2, with TRBD1 matching 7 bases. V lost 6 bases and J lost 3; bases outside the gene matches: 8. There are 14 residues in the CDR3. CDR1 SGHKS and CDR2 YYEKEE come from the germline V gene (reference sequence). The CDR3 region has the DNA TGTGCCAGCACCACGGGACAGCCCCACTATGGCTACACCTTC. Translation gives CASTTGQPHYGYTF.

The chain uses TRBV18 and TRBJ1-2, with 10 bases lining up with TRBD1. Germline V gene sequence: CDR1 KGHSH, CDR2 LQKENI. CDR3 size: 15 residues. J gave up 1 base and V 3 bases, and 2 bases lay outside the gene matches. The CDR3 loop reads CASSPGTGDNYGYTF. The CDR3 DNA follows: TGTGCCAGCTCACCCGGGACAGGGGATAACTATGGCTACACCTTC.

V usage is TRBV10-2 and J usage is TRBJ2-1; TRBD1 agrees at 10 bases. Trimming cost V 3 bases and J 8 bases; bases outside gene matches: 7. The CDR3 spans 15 residues. Per germline, CDR1 WSHSY and CDR2 SAAADI. DNA for the CDR3: TGCGCCAGCAGTGATCGGGACAGGGGATCGTATGAGCAGTTCTTC. Its translation: CASSDRDRGSYEQFF.

The chain uses TRBV10-2 and TRBJ1-5; no clear D gene. The V end was cut by 8 bases, the J end by 3 bases, with 8 bases between. Per the germline V gene, CDR1 is WSHSY and CDR2 is SAAADI. There are 12 residues in the CDR3. Here the CDR3 DNA reads TGCGCCAGCGGGCAGTACAATCAGCCCCAGCATTTT. This translates into CASGQYNQPQHF.

This clone has only a few counts. The rearrangement uses TRBV11-1 and TRBJ2-7; 9 bases match TRBD2. CDR1 is SGHAT, CDR2 FQDESV, per germline (reference sequence). Trimming took 5 bases from V and 3 from J; bases not matched to a gene: 8. The CDR3 extends over 15 amino acids. CDR3 sequence reads: CASSRIAGAHYEQYF. DNA for the CDR3: TGTGCCAGCAGCCGAATAGCGGGAGCGCACTACGAGCAGTACTTC. The variable domain in full, with the rest retrieved from reference TRBV11-1 and TRBJ2-7, is EAEVAQSPRYKITEKSQAVAFWCDPISGHATLYWYRQILGQGPELLVQFQDESVVDDSQLPKDRFSAERLKGVDSTLKIQPAELGDSAMYLCASSRIAGAHYEQYFGPGTRLTVT.

The rearrangement uses TRBV19 and TRBJ2-2; D is ambiguous. V lost 2 bases to trimming and J lost 1 base, with 5 bases between them. CDR1 is LNHDA, CDR2 SQIVND, per germline (reference sequence). The CDR3 is 14 amino acids. The CDR3 loop reads CASSIKENTGELFF. The DNA for the CDR3 is TGTGCCAGTAGTATAAAGGAGAACACCGGGGAGCTGTTTTTT.

The chain employs TRBV9 and TRBJ1-5; 8 positions agree with TRBD1. Trimming took 2 bases from V and 0 from J; bases not matched to a gene: 10. The CDR3 contains 18 residues. Germline assignment: CDR1 SGDLS and CDR2 YYNGEE. The CDR3 bases are TGTGCCAGCAGCGTCCGGGACAGGTTTACTTCTAGCAATCAGCCCCAGCATTTT. Translated: CASSVRDRFTSSNQPQHF.

The rearrangement uses TRBV5-8 and TRBJ1-2, with 8 bases matching TRBD1. CDR1 SGHTS and CDR2 YDEGEE come from the germline V gene. V shed 4 bases and J 4 bases; nucleotides not matched to a gene: 9. The CDR3 length is 15 residues. CDR3 bases: TGTGCCAGCAGCCTCGCAGGGGGCTGTTGCTATGGCTACACCTTC. Encoded protein: CASSLAGGCCYGYTF.

The genes are TRBV5-5 and TRBJ2-7; D is perhaps TRBD1 (5 bases). CDR1 SGHKS and CDR2 YYEKEE come from the germline V gene (reference sequence). Trimming cost V 4 bases and J 6 bases, with 14 bases left between them. This CDR3 region has 13 residues. The CDR3 here is CASSPRVRGEQYF. CDR3 bases: TGTGCCAGCAGCCCCAGGGTACGAGGCGAGCAGTACTTC.

The chain is built from TRBV7-9 and TRBJ2-3; TRBD2 aligns across 9 bases. The CDR3 is 16 residues long. Germline V gene lookup returns CDR1 SEHNR and CDR2 FQNEAQ (reference sequence). V lost 0 bases to trimming and J lost 6 bases; unmatched junction nucleotides: 7. The CDR3 loop is CASSLALGLAGDTQYF. CDR3 DNA sequence: TGTGCCAGCAGCTTAGCGCTGGGACTAGCAGGTGATACGCAGTATTTT.

This clone was counted between two and nine times. The chain combines TRBV5-4 with TRBJ1-3, with TRBD1 identical over 7 bases. Germline V gene data show CDR1 as SGHNT and CDR2 as YYREEE (reference sequence). The CDR3 sequence is 15 residues long. V dropped 0 bases and J dropped 0; count of bases not matched to a gene: 0. The CDR3: CASSLDRGSGNTIYF. Written as DNA, the CDR3 is TGTGCCAGCAGCTTGGACAGGGGCTCTGGAAACACCATATATTTT. Combining the CDR3 with reference TRBV5-4 and TRBJ1-3 gives the whole variable domain ETGVTQSPTHLIKTRGQQVTLRCSSQSGHNTVSWYQQALGQGPQFIFQYYREEENGRGNFPPRFSGLQFPNYSSELNVNALELDDSALYLCASSLDRGSGNTIYFGEGSWLTVV.

The gene calls are TRBV7-6 and TRBJ2-3, with TRBD2 as a possible D gene (6 bases). Trimming shortened V by 5 bases and J by 5 bases, and 14 bases separated the two germline ends. This CDR3 has 14 residues. CDR1 and CDR2 (germline): SGHVS, FNYEAQ. The CDR3 sequence: CASSQLGEEDTQYF. CDR3 bases: TGTGCCAGCAGCCAACTTGGGGAGGAAGATACGCAGTATTTT.

V is TRBV6-1 and J is TRBJ2-7; 10 bases are shared with TRBD1. Germline assignment: CDR1 MNHNS and CDR2 SASEGT. The junction had 4 bases not matched to a gene; V was cut back by 10 bases and J by 1 base. The length of the CDR3 is 13 residues. In nucleotides, the CDR3 is TGTGCCACCTCGGGACAGGGGTCCTACGAGCAGTACTTC. Translation gives CATSGQGSYEQYF.

This clone occurred many times. The chain joins TRBV21-1 to TRBJ2-7; the DNA was not used to check the table's D call, TRBD2. TRBV21-1 is deemed a pseudogene. The CDR3 consists of 15 residues. As DNA, the CDR3 is TGTGCCAGCAGCAAAGGGACTAGCGGGACCTACGAGCAGTACTTC. Residues: CASSKGTSGTYEQYF.

V and J are TRBV6-5 and TRBJ2-7; 10 nucleotides match TRBD2. In germline, CDR1 is MNHEY, CDR2 SVGAGI. J lost 1 base, V lost 6 bases, and 6 bases had no gene match. The CDR3 is made up of 15 amino acids. The CDR3 here is CASSPGLALSYEQYF. DNA for the CDR3: TGTGCCAGCAGCCCGGGACTAGCGTTATCCTACGAGCAGTACTTC.

This clone has a handful of counts. The V gene is TRBV11-2, the J gene TRBJ2-7; D is ambiguous. The CDR3 consists of 14 residues. In germline, CDR1 is SGHAT, CDR2 FQNNGV. Trimming removed 1 base from V and 2 bases from J, with 9 bases in between. The chain's CDR3 is CASSLVAVTYEQYF. The CDR3 bases are TGTGCCAGCAGCTTAGTCGCGGTCACCTACGAGCAGTACTTC.

The chain employs TRBV27 and TRBJ1-2, with unresolved D. Germline V gene sequence: CDR1 MNHEY, CDR2 SMNVEV (reference sequence). There are 12 residues in the CDR3. The V end lost 7 bases, the J end lost 8 bases, and 14 bases lay between the germline ends. The CDR3 reads CASKRGSGGYTF. For the CDR3, the DNA is TGTGCCAGCAAACGTGGCTCTGGGGGCTACACCTTC.

The rearrangement uses TRBV10-3 and TRBJ1-2; D ambiguous. The CDR3 runs 15 residues. CDR1 is ENHRY, CDR2 SYGVKD, per germline. The V end was cut by 0 bases, the J end by 4 bases, with 12 bases between. The DNA of the CDR3 is TGTGCCATCAGTGAGTCGAAAGACGGATTCTATGGCTACACCTTC. This sequence encodes CAISESKDGFYGYTF.

Here the CDR3 reads CASSYSQGFGNTIYF. The CDR3 nucleotides read TGTGCCAGCAGTTACTCACAGGGCTTTGGAAACACCATATATTTT. V and J are TRBV6-5 and TRBJ1-3; a possible D gene is TRBD1 (6 bases). V was clipped by 0 bases and J by 3 bases, with 9 bases between them. CDR1 is MNHEY and CDR2 is SVGAGI in the germline V gene. The length of the CDR3 is 15 residues.

This sequence joins TRBV5-4 and TRBJ1-1; no clear D. Trimming shortened V by 0 bases and J by 1 base, and 4 bases separated the two germline ends. The CDR3 has 13 residues. Germline V gives CDR1 SGHNT, CDR2 YYREEE (reference sequence). CDR3 loop: CASSLAGNTEAFF. DNA for the CDR3: TGTGCCAGCAGCTTGGCTGGGAACACTGAAGCTTTCTTT.

CDR3 sequence: CASSLGVRWETQYF. The CDR3 DNA sequence: TGCGCCAGCAGCTTGGGGGTTCGATGGGAGACCCAGTACTTC. The chain recombines TRBV5-1 with TRBJ2-5; D remains ambiguous. Germline CDR1 and CDR2: SGHRS and YFSETQ. The CDR3 has 14 amino acids. V was cut by 0 bases and J by 5 bases, with 11 bases left in between.

V and J are TRBV27 and TRBJ1-2, with D perhaps matching TRBD1 (6 bases). The CDR3 extends over 12 amino acids. Germline loops: CDR1 MNHEY, CDR2 SMNVEV (reference sequence). Trimming cost V 6 bases and J 10 bases, with 15 bases left between them. In nucleotides, the CDR3 is TGTGCCAGCAGCTCGGGGGCCATAGACTACACCTTC. Amino acids: CASSSGAIDYTF.

This clone is a singleton in its sample. V is TRBV6-1 and J is TRBJ2-7; D remains ambiguous. CDR3 length equals 11 residues. Germline values: CDR1 MNHNS, CDR2 SASEGT. V was clipped by 6 bases and J by 5 bases, with 8 bases between them. The CDR3 DNA reads TGTGCCAGCAGAGGATTCCACGAGCAGTACTTC. Translated: CASRGFHEQYF.

This clone was counted a few times. This sequence joins TRBV2 and TRBJ2-7, with 12 bases that match TRBD1. This CDR3 has 14 amino acids. V lost 6 bases and J lost 2; bases outside the gene matches: 2. Per germline, CDR1 SNHLY and CDR2 FYNNEI. CDR3 loop: CASRRDRGPYEQYF. The CDR3 coding sequence is TGTGCCAGCAGACGGGACAGGGGGCCCTACGAGCAGTACTTC.

V usage is TRBV19 and J usage is TRBJ2-3, with D possibly matching TRBD2 (5 bases). V lost 0 bases to trimming and J lost 0 bases, with 16 bases between them. Germline-derived CDR1 and CDR2 are LNHDA and SQIVND (reference sequence). This CDR3 has 18 amino acids. The CDR3 loop reads CASSIDRARGLSTDTQYF. For the CDR3, the DNA is TGTGCCAGTAGTATAGATCGAGCGCGCGGGCTTAGCACAGATACGCAGTATTTT. The variable domain in full, completed from reference TRBV19 and TRBJ2-3, reads DGGITQSPKYLFRKEGQNVTLSCEQNLNHDAMYWYRQDPGQGLRLIYYSQIVNDFQKGDIAEGYSVSREKKESFPLTVTSAQKNPTAFYLCASSIDRARGLSTDTQYFGPGTRLTVL.

The chain combines TRBV7-9 with TRBJ2-7, with 8 nucleotides matching TRBD1. Germline V gene sequence: CDR1 SEHNR, CDR2 FQNEAQ (reference sequence). The J segment lost 4 bases and the V segment lost 5 bases, leaving 10 bases of the junction unmatched. CDR3 length: 15 residues. The CDR3 loop reads CASSPRTGRKYEQYF. The CDR3 bases are TGTGCCAGCAGCCCCCGGACAGGGAGGAAGTACGAGCAGTACTTC.

The V gene is TRBV5-6, the J gene TRBJ2-7; no clear D gene. The CDR3 is 15 amino acids. Germline lookup yields CDR1 SGHDT and CDR2 YYEEEE. The V end lost 1 base, the J end lost 1 base, and 12 bases lay between the germline ends. CDR3: CASSLLVQVSYEQYF. The DNA of the CDR3 is TGTGCCAGCAGCTTGTTAGTCCAGGTTTCCTACGAGCAGTACTTC.

This chain's CDR3 is CASSFSRNEQFF. The CDR3 nucleotides are TGTGCCAGCAGTTTTTCGAGGAATGAGCAGTTCTTC. The gene calls are TRBV27 and TRBJ2-1, with D unresolved. The CDR3 spans 12 residues. Per germline, CDR1 MNHEY and CDR2 SMNVEV (reference sequence). With 3 bases removed from V and 7 bases from J, the gap between germline ends came to 7 bases.

The J gene is TRBJ2-5, the V gene TRBV20-1; unclear D gene. The ends were cut back, 0 bases at V and 9 bases at J, with 8 bases in the middle. The CDR3 covers 11 residues. Germline V gene data show CDR1 as DFQATT and CDR2 as SNEGSKA (reference sequence). The CDR3 loop reads CSARERASQYF. The CDR3 DNA reads as TGCAGTGCTAGAGAACGTGCGTCCCAGTACTTC.

The sample holds a few counts of this clone. J is TRBJ1-2 and V is TRBV10-3; TRBD1 is a possible D gene (6 bases). V was trimmed by 4 bases and J by 3 bases, leaving 6 bases between them. Germline CDR1 reads ENHRY; CDR2 reads SYGVKD. This CDR3 region has 12 residues. CDR3 sequence: CAISGTDYGYTF. The CDR3 DNA reads as TGTGCCATCAGTGGGACAGACTATGGCTACACCTTC.

The rearrangement joins TRBV4-1 to TRBJ2-1, with 10 bases that match TRBD2. Trimming took 1 base from V and 8 from J; bases not matched to a gene: 5. The length of the CDR3 is 15 residues. CDR1 and CDR2 from the germline V gene are MGHRA and YSYEKL. CDR3 DNA sequence: TGCGCCAGCAGCCAAGCCCAGCGGGGGGGTGATGAGCAGTTCTTC. This encodes CASSQAQRGGDEQFF.